One and the same sample provided the 27 T cell receptor beta chains below, sequenced in a study of CD8+ T cells in alopecia areata. RNA was isolated and reverse transcribed to cDNA, the sequencing template. Using immunoSEQ multiplex PCR, the repertoire was profiled, and TCRdb retains in-frame clones only, with some absent. The table includes over 85,000 clones, around two fifths detected once. Sequencing used CD4+ T cells sorted from blood. All receptors come from a human donor with alopecia areata.

The V call is TRBV30, the J call TRBJ2-2; D is undetermined. The CDR3 has 13 amino acids. Germline V gene data show CDR1 as GTSNPN and CDR2 as SVGIG (reference sequence). V lost 0 bases and J 1 base, leaving 3 bases between the germline ends. CDR3 region: CAWSVQNTGELFF. Written as DNA, the CDR3 is TGTGCCTGGAGTGTACAGAACACCGGGGAGCTGTTTTTT.

The chain couples TRBV28 to TRBJ2-5; TRBD1 is a possible D gene (5 bases). Germline V CDR1 and CDR2: MDHEN, SYDVKM. The V gene lost 6 bases and the J gene lost 5 bases, with 16 bases spanning the gap. The CDR3 has 14 residues. As DNA, the CDR3 is TGTGCCAGCAGCGGAGCAGGGATTACGGAGACCCAGTACTTC. As protein: CASSGAGITETQYF.

This rearrangement joins TRBV7-9 to TRBJ2-2, with 8 nucleotides matching TRBD2. The germline CDR1 and CDR2 sequences are SEHNR and FQNEAQ (reference sequence). CDR3 size: 16 residues. J lost 5 bases, V lost 2 bases, and 7 bases had no gene match. The CDR3 region is CASSLPLAGMTGELFF. In DNA, the CDR3 is TGTGCCAGCAGCTTACCGTTAGCGGGGATGACCGGGGAGCTGTTTTTT.

The chain recombines TRBV25-1 with TRBJ2-7; D possibly corresponds to TRBD1 (6 bases). The CDR3 is made up of 13 amino acids. V lost 4 bases, J lost 2 bases, and 9 bases lay in between. The germline gives CDR1 MGHDK, CDR2 SYGVNS. Here the CDR3 reads CASSVTGTYEQYF. The CDR3 DNA follows: TGTGCCAGCAGTGTGACAGGTACCTACGAGCAGTACTTC.

The rearrangement joins TRBV7-2 to TRBJ2-7, with 11 bases matching TRBD1. The germline V gene encodes CDR1 SGHTA and CDR2 FQGNSA. The CDR3 has 15 amino acids. V lost 4 bases to trimming and J lost 2 bases; unmatched junction nucleotides: 4. The CDR3 DNA follows: TGTGCCAGCAGCTCACCGGGACAGGGGGCCTACGAGCAGTACTTC. Translated, it gives CASSSPGQGAYEQYF.

This clone has a handful of counts. V and J are TRBV6-5 and TRBJ2-3; no clear D gene. The CDR3 is 15 residues long. Trimming removed 5 bases from V and 0 bases from J, with 12 bases in between. CDR1 MNHEY and CDR2 SVGAGI come from the germline V gene. CDR3: CASSLLVSSTDTQYF. CDR3 nucleotides: TGTGCCAGCAGTCTTCTCGTTTCTAGCACAGATACGCAGTATTTT.

This clone was observed a few times. The chain joins TRBV9 to TRBJ2-5; 9 bases are a match to TRBD2. J was trimmed by 2 bases and V by 2 bases; bases with no gene match: 7. This CDR3 is 16 amino acids long. Germline CDR1 and CDR2: SGDLS and YYNGEE. The CDR3 nucleotides read TGTGCCAGCAGCGTGCGCGGGGGGGCTATACAAGAGACCCAGTACTTC. This gives the protein CASSVRGGAIQETQYF.

The rearrangement uses TRBV29-1 and TRBJ2-7; tentatively, D is TRBD2 (5 bases). The CDR3 covers 12 residues. The V gene lost 4 bases and the J gene lost 5 bases, with 12 bases spanning the gap. Germline V lookup: CDR1 SQVTM, CDR2 ANQGSEA. CDR3 in amino acids: CSVVIPGDEQYF. The CDR3 bases are TGCAGCGTTGTGATACCCGGGGACGAGCAGTACTTC.

In this sample, this clone turned up a few times. This rearrangement joins TRBV29-1 to TRBJ2-3; D call uncertain. The V end lost 4 bases, the J end lost 1 base, and 9 bases lay between the germline ends. Germline CDR1 SQVTM, CDR2 ANQGSEA. The CDR3 is made up of 13 amino acids. CDR3 region: CSVVRVGTDTQYF. DNA for the CDR3: TGCAGCGTTGTTAGGGTGGGCACAGATACGCAGTATTTT.

This clone was counted only a few times. The chain combines TRBV7-2 with TRBJ2-1, with D unclear. Trimming took off 1 base at V and 9 bases at J, with 4 bases between the two ends. The germline gives CDR1 SGHTA, CDR2 FQGNSA. CDR3 length: 11 amino acids. DNA of the CDR3: TGTGCCAGCAGCTTAGTTTCTGAGCAGTTCTTC. Its protein product is CASSLVSEQFF.

The CDR3 DNA is TGCGCCAGCAGCCCGAGGGGCCTGGGGGCAAACATTCAGTACTTC. This encodes CASSPRGLGANIQYF. This sequence joins TRBV5-1 and TRBJ2-4, with D possibly being TRBD1 (6 bases). From germline, CDR1 is SGHRS and CDR2 YFSETQ. CDR3 length equals 15 residues. The ends were cut back, 4 bases at V and 6 bases at J, with 17 bases in the middle.

This clone turned up a few times. The rearrangement joins TRBV20-1 to TRBJ2-5; the D gene is possibly TRBD2 (7 bases). The CDR3 spans 11 residues. V shed 7 bases and J shed 3 bases, with 9 bases lying between them. Germline V gene sequence: CDR1 DFQATT, CDR2 SNEGSKA (reference sequence). The CDR3 reads CSGGGEETQYF. The CDR3 DNA is TGCAGTGGAGGGGGGGAAGAGACCCAGTACTTC.

V and J are TRBV23-1 and TRBJ1-5; TRBD1 is a possible D gene (5 bases). TRBV23-1 qualifies as an ORF whose function is uncertain. The CDR3 has 12 residues. The CDR3 nucleotides are TGCGACGCAAAGCGGGGCGGGCAGCCCCAGCATTTT. Encoded protein: CDAKRGGQPQHF.

The J gene is TRBJ2-7, the V gene TRBV7-3, with 11 nucleotides matching TRBD1. The ends lost 8 bases at V and 3 bases at J; junction bases unmatched: 9. There are 15 residues in the CDR3. CDR1 and CDR2 from the germline V gene are SGHTA and FQGTGA. The CDR3 sequence is CASALDGTGGYEQYF. In DNA, the CDR3 is TGTGCCAGCGCCCTGGACGGGACAGGGGGCTACGAGCAGTACTTC.

The chain employs TRBV23-1 and TRBJ2-1, with D unclear. TRBV23-1 is flagged as an ORF with uncertain function. This CDR3 spans 17 amino acids. Trimming removed 4 bases at V and 2 bases at J, with 18 bases between. This CDR3 reads CASSRPTSPRTYNEQFF. CDR3 DNA: TGCGCCAGCAGTCGACCTACGTCTCCACGTACCTACAATGAGCAGTTCTTC.

The V and J genes are TRBV29-1 and TRBJ2-2, with a tentative D call TRBD2 (6 bases). Trimming removed 7 bases from V and 5 bases from J, with 14 bases in between. Germline assignment: CDR1 SQVTM and CDR2 ANQGSEA. The CDR3 runs 13 residues. Written as DNA, the CDR3 is TGCAGCGCGGCCGGGGCGGGGACCGGGGAGCTGTTTTTT. Protein sequence: CSAAGAGTGELFF.

This chain connects TRBV30 to TRBJ2-7; maybe TRBD1 (5 bases). This CDR3 is 12 amino acids long. The V end was cut by 3 bases, the J end by 4 bases, with 10 bases between. Germline assignment: CDR1 GTSNPN and CDR2 SVGIG (reference sequence). For the CDR3, the DNA is TGTGCCTGGAGCCTAGGGGAATACGAGCAGTACTTC. Translation gives CAWSLGEYEQYF.

This sequence joins TRBV13 and TRBJ2-5; the match to TRBD2 covers 10 bases. Trimming removed 5 bases from V and 5 bases from J; junction bases left unmatched: 17. The CDR3 totals 18 residues. From germline, CDR1 is PRHDT and CDR2 FYEKMQ (reference sequence). Here the CDR3 DNA reads TGTGCCAGCAGCCTCATGCTAGCGGGAGCAAGACCTGGGGAGACCCAGTACTTC. Its protein product is CASSLMLAGARPGETQYF.

J is TRBJ1-2 and V is TRBV29-1; D is uncertain. Germline V gene data show CDR1 as SQVTM and CDR2 as ANQGSEA. V was pared by 2 bases and J by 4 bases, with 14 bases between. This CDR3 comprises 14 residues. CDR3 region: CSVETPGLSYGYTF. The CDR3 DNA follows: TGCAGCGTTGAAACTCCAGGCCTGAGCTATGGCTACACCTTC. The full variable domain, in which reference TRBV29-1 and TRBJ1-2 provide the parts outside the CDR3, is SAVISQKPSRDICQRGTSLTIQCQVDSQVTMMFWYRQQPGQSLTLIATANQGSEATYESGFVIDKFPISRPNLTFSTLTVSNMSPEDSSIYLCSVETPGLSYGYTFGSGTRLTVV.

The rearrangement uses TRBV4-3 and TRBJ1-4; possibly TRBD1 for D (5 bases). V lost 1 base and J 8 bases, leaving 8 bases between the germline ends. Per germline, CDR1 LGHNA and CDR2 YSLEER. The CDR3 totals 13 residues. The CDR3 DNA sequence: TGCGCCAGCAGCCAAGTGGGGCGCGAAAAACTGTTTTTT. It is translated as CASSQVGREKLFF.

The J gene is TRBJ2-1, the V gene TRBV5-4; no definite D call. Germline V CDR1 and CDR2: SGHNT, YYREEE (reference sequence). Trimming stripped 2 bases from V and 5 bases from J, with 11 bases between. The length of the CDR3 is 14 residues. The CDR3, as DNA: TGTGCCAGCAGCTTTCCATTGTCGGACAATGAGCAGTTCTTC. It yields the protein CASSFPLSDNEQFF.

V and J are TRBV14 and TRBJ2-1, with 8 bases aligning to TRBD2. The V segment lost 1 base and the J segment 7 bases; nucleotides outside the gene matches: 6. The CDR3 is 15 amino acids. Germline V gives CDR1 SGHDN, CDR2 FVKESK. Written as DNA, the CDR3 is TGTGCCAGCAGCCAAGCGGGACTAGTGGGAAATGAGCAGTTCTTC. Its translation: CASSQAGLVGNEQFF. Full variable domain (rest looked up from reference TRBV14 and TRBJ2-1): EAGVTQFPSHSVIEKGQTVTLRCDPISGHDNLYWYRRVMGKEIKFLLHFVKESKQDESGMPNNRFLAERTGGTYSTLKVQPAELEDSGVYFCASSQAGLVGNEQFFGPGTRLTVL.

This chain connects TRBV30 to TRBJ1-5, with D tentatively TRBD1 (5 bases). The CDR3 runs 14 residues. Germline CDR1 and CDR2: GTSNPN and SVGIG (reference sequence). The V and J ends lost 0 bases and 4 bases respectively, with 10 bases between them. CDR3 region: CAWSVQGRNQPQHF. DNA for the CDR3: TGTGCCTGGAGTGTCCAGGGTCGGAATCAGCCCCAGCATTTT.

V and J are TRBV29-1 and TRBJ2-3; D may correspond to TRBD1 or TRBD2 (5 bases each). The V end lost 2 bases, the J end lost 4 bases, and 10 bases lay between the germline ends. Germline V gene sequence: CDR1 SQVTM, CDR2 ANQGSEA. The CDR3 loop spans 13 amino acids. The CDR3 region has the DNA TGCAGCGTTGAACAGGGACGGGCAGATACGCAGTATTTT. Translation: CSVEQGRADTQYF.

The chain is built from TRBV13 and TRBJ2-7; 9 nucleotides match TRBD1. V dropped 3 bases and J dropped 7; count of bases not matched to a gene: 10. Germline CDR1 and CDR2: PRHDT and FYEKMQ (reference sequence). This CDR3 comprises 15 residues. The CDR3 is CASSLAWGQGEEQYF. The CDR3 DNA sequence: TGTGCCAGCAGCTTGGCGTGGGGACAGGGTGAGGAGCAGTACTTC.

The chain joins TRBV29-1 to TRBJ1-1; tentatively, D is TRBD1 (5 bases). The V end lost 7 bases, the J end lost 0 bases, and 9 bases lay between the germline ends. The CDR3 is 12 amino acids. Germline V gene sequence: CDR1 SQVTM, CDR2 ANQGSEA. The CDR3 DNA reads TGCAGCGGTCAGGGAATGAACACTGAAGCTTTCTTT. It is translated as CSGQGMNTEAFF.

V and J are TRBV5-1 and TRBJ2-5, with D possibly matching TRBD2 (6 bases). Germline-derived CDR1 and CDR2 are SGHRS and YFSETQ. Trimming left V 0 bases short and J 13 bases short, with 10 bases between. This CDR3 has 11 residues. The DNA of the CDR3 is TGCGCCAGCAGCTTGGAGGGGACTGTGTACTTC. Its protein product is CASSLEGTVYF.